The 5 T cell receptor beta chains reported below all come from one sample, sequenced in a study of control samples from healthy donors and cancer patients. The assay was immunoSEQ multiplex PCR, and TCRdb's table has in-frame clones only and misses some. The table has tens of thousands of clones, 70% to 90% seen once. The sample consisted of PBMCs. All receptors derive from a woman in her 50s with colorectal cancer.

The V and J genes are TRBV5-6 and TRBJ2-5; possible D gene TRBD2, 6 bases. CDR1 and CDR2 (germline): SGHDT, YYEEEE. CDR3 length: 15 residues. The V gene lost 3 bases and the J gene lost 5 bases, with 17 bases spanning the gap. The CDR3 sequence: CASSYPRTNPETQYF. The CDR3 DNA sequence: TGTGCCAGCAGCTACCCCAGGACTAACCCTGAGACCCAGTACTTC.

The rearrangement uses TRBV28 and TRBJ1-4; the D gene is possibly TRBD1 (6 bases). This CDR3 is 15 amino acids long. CDR1 MDHEN and CDR2 SYDVKM come from the germline V gene. Trimming pared 5 bases from V and 0 bases from J, leaving 10 bases between. The CDR3 here is CASSGEGATNEKLFF. CDR3 DNA: TGTGCCAGCAGTGGAGAGGGGGCAACTAATGAAAAACTGTTTTTT.

This chain joins TRBV19 and TRBJ2-1; D may be TRBD1 (5 bases). Per germline, CDR1 LNHDA and CDR2 SQIVND (reference sequence). The CDR3 spans 17 residues. Trimming took off 5 bases at V and 0 bases at J, with 17 bases between the two ends. The CDR3 is CASSLSQGSHSYNEQFF. DNA of the CDR3: TGTGCCAGTAGTCTCTCCCAGGGCTCCCACTCCTACAATGAGCAGTTCTTC. The full variable domain, with the rest looked up from reference TRBV19 and TRBJ2-1, is DGGITQSPKYLFRKEGQNVTLSCEQNLNHDAMYWYRQDPGQGLRLIYYSQIVNDFQKGDIAEGYSVSREKKESFPLTVTSAQKNPTAFYLCASSLSQGSHSYNEQFFGPGTRLTVL.

The V and J genes are TRBV28 and TRBJ1-1, with D possibly being TRBD1 (6 bases). V lost 3 bases to trimming and J lost 4 bases, with 15 bases between them. From germline, CDR1 is MDHEN and CDR2 SYDVKM. This CDR3 contains 15 residues. The chain's CDR3 is CASSFATGRGTEAFF. The CDR3 region has the DNA TGTGCCAGCAGTTTCGCGACAGGTCGAGGCACTGAAGCTTTCTTT.

The CDR3 DNA sequence: TGTGCCAGCAGCTTTGGCACCGGGGAGCTGTTTTTT. It is translated as CASSFGTGELFF. The chain couples TRBV7-3 to TRBJ2-2; no firm D call. Per the germline V gene, CDR1 is SGHTA and CDR2 is FQGTGA. Trimming removed 3 bases from V and 4 bases from J, with 3 bases in between. CDR3 length: 12 amino acids.